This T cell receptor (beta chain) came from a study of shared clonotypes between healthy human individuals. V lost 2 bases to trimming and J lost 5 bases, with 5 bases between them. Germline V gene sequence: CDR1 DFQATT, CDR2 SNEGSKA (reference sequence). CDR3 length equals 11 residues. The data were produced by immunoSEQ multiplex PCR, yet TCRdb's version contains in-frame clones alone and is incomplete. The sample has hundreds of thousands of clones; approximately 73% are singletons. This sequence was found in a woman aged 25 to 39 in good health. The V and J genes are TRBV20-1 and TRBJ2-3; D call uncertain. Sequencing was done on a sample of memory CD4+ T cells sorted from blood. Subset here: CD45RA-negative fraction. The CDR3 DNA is TGCAGTGCTAGACCGAGAGATACGCAGTATTTT. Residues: CSARPRDTQYF.